One and the same sample provided the 4 T cell receptor beta chains below, sequenced in a study of T cell clonality in common variable immunodeficiency. Sequencing used immunoSEQ multiplex PCR; TCRdb keeps in-frame clones, though not all of them. The sample contains about 37,000 clones, none of them singletons. The sequencing input was peripheral blood mononuclear cells. All receptors derive from a person aged 18 to 70 in good health.

This clone was seen ten or more times. The CDR3 end is not reached by the read, which stops 3 residues before it; the germline J gene fills it in. The V and J genes are TRBV20-1 and TRBJ1-5, with TRBD1 as a possible D gene (6 bases). V was pared by 2 bases and J by 6 bases, with 14 bases between. This CDR3 is 14 amino acids long. In germline, CDR1 is DFQATT, CDR2 SNEGSKA (reference sequence). CDR3 bases read: TGCAGTGCTAGATTGTCAGGGGATAGTCAGCCC. Protein product: CSARLSGDSQP. The full-length CDR3 reads as CSARLSGDSQPQHF.

This clone is termed medium-sized. The read stops 3 residues short of the end of the CDR3; the missing end is completed from the germline J gene. The genes are TRBV6-1 and TRBJ2-4; D unresolved. The germline gives CDR1 MNHNS, CDR2 SASEGT. With 4 bases removed from V and 5 bases from J, the gap between germline ends came to 9 bases. CDR3 length equals 13 residues. This CDR3 is CASSVGTENIQYF. The DNA read from the CDR3 is TGTGCCAGCAGTGTCGGTACTGAAAACATT.

This clone has a count of ten or more. Coverage ceases 3 residues before the CDR3 finishes, and the germline J gene fills in the end. The V call is TRBV28, the J call TRBJ2-1; D is uncertain. The V end lost 2 bases, the J end lost 8 bases, and 10 bases lay between the germline ends. The CDR3 extends over 13 amino acids. CDR1 and CDR2 from the germline V gene are MDHEN and SYDVKM. CDR3 DNA (partial): TGTGCCAGCAGTTTAATGACTCGGGATGAG. Protein: CASSLMTRDE. The entire CDR3 sequence reads CASSLMTRDEQFF.

This clone was counted at least ten times. The read terminates 3 residues before the CDR3 end, so the remaining end is supplied by the germline J gene. The rearrangement uses TRBV2 and TRBJ2-7; 15 positions agree with TRBD2. Trimming cost V 4 bases and J 1 base; bases outside gene matches: 2. Germline lookup yields CDR1 SNHLY and CDR2 FYNNEI. CDR3 length: 16 residues. The CDR3 DNA, read in part, is TGTGCCAGCAGTGTGGGACTAGCGGGAGGTTCCTACGAG. Residues: CASSVGLAGGSYE. The whole CDR3 reads CASSVGLAGGSYEQYF. Supplemented by reference TRBV2 and TRBJ2-7, the full variable domain reads EPEVTQTPSHQVTQMGQEVILRCVPISNHLYFYWYRQILGQKVEFLVSFYNNEISEKSEIFDDQFSVERPDGSNFTLKIRSTKLEDSAMYFCASSVGLAGGSYEQYFGPGTRLTVT.